This entry features one T cell receptor (beta chain) sequence. Its specificity is not known. With 5 bases clipped from V and 5 bases from J, the junction kept 7 bases outside the gene matches. Germline values: CDR1 MDHEN, CDR2 SYDVKM. The CDR3 covers 14 residues. This sample is drawn from a study of T cell repertoires in cytomegalovirus infection. TCRdb reanalysed the reads using MiXCR and keeps one entry per CDR3 protein. This sample carries more than 85,000 distinct CDR3 sequences, about 30% of them seen once, and the ten largest clones take about three quarters. The specimen comprised CD8+ T cells from cultured PBMCs, sampled from culture after CMV antigen stimulation. This chain connects TRBV28 to TRBJ2-7; 9 bases agree with TRBD1. This clonotype was obtained from a human donor in good health (CMV status not recorded). Some clones in this sample may be carry-over from other donors' samples. The CDR3 spells CASSSGQGINEQYF. CDR3 DNA sequence: TGTGCCAGCAGTAGCGGACAGGGGATCAACGAGCAGTACTTC.